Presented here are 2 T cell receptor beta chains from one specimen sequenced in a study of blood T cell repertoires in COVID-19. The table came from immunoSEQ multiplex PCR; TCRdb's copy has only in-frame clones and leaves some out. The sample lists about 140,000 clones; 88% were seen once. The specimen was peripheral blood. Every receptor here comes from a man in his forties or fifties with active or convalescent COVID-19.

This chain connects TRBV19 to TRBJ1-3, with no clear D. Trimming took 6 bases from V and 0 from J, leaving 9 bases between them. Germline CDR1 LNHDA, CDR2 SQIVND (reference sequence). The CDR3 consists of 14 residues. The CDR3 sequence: CASRPVISGNTIYF. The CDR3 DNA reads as TGTGCCAGTAGGCCGGTCATCTCTGGAAACACCATATATTTT. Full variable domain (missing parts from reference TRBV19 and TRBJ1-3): DGGITQSPKYLFRKEGQNVTLSCEQNLNHDAMYWYRQDPGQGLRLIYYSQIVNDFQKGDIAEGYSVSREKKESFPLTVTSAQKNPTAFYLCASRPVISGNTIYFGEGSWLTVV.

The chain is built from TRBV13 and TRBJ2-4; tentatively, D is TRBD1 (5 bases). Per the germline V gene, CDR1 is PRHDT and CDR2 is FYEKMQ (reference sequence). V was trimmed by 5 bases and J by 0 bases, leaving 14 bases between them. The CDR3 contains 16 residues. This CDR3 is CASSPQGNLAKNIQYF. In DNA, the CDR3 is TGTGCCAGCAGCCCCCAGGGAAACCTAGCCAAAAACATTCAGTACTTC. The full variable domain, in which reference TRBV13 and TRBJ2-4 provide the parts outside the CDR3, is AAGVIQSPRHLIKEKRETATLKCYPIPRHDTVYWYQQGPGQDPQFLISFYEKMQSDKGSIPDRFSAQQFSDYHSELNMSSLELGDSALYFCASSPQGNLAKNIQYFGAGTRLSVL.